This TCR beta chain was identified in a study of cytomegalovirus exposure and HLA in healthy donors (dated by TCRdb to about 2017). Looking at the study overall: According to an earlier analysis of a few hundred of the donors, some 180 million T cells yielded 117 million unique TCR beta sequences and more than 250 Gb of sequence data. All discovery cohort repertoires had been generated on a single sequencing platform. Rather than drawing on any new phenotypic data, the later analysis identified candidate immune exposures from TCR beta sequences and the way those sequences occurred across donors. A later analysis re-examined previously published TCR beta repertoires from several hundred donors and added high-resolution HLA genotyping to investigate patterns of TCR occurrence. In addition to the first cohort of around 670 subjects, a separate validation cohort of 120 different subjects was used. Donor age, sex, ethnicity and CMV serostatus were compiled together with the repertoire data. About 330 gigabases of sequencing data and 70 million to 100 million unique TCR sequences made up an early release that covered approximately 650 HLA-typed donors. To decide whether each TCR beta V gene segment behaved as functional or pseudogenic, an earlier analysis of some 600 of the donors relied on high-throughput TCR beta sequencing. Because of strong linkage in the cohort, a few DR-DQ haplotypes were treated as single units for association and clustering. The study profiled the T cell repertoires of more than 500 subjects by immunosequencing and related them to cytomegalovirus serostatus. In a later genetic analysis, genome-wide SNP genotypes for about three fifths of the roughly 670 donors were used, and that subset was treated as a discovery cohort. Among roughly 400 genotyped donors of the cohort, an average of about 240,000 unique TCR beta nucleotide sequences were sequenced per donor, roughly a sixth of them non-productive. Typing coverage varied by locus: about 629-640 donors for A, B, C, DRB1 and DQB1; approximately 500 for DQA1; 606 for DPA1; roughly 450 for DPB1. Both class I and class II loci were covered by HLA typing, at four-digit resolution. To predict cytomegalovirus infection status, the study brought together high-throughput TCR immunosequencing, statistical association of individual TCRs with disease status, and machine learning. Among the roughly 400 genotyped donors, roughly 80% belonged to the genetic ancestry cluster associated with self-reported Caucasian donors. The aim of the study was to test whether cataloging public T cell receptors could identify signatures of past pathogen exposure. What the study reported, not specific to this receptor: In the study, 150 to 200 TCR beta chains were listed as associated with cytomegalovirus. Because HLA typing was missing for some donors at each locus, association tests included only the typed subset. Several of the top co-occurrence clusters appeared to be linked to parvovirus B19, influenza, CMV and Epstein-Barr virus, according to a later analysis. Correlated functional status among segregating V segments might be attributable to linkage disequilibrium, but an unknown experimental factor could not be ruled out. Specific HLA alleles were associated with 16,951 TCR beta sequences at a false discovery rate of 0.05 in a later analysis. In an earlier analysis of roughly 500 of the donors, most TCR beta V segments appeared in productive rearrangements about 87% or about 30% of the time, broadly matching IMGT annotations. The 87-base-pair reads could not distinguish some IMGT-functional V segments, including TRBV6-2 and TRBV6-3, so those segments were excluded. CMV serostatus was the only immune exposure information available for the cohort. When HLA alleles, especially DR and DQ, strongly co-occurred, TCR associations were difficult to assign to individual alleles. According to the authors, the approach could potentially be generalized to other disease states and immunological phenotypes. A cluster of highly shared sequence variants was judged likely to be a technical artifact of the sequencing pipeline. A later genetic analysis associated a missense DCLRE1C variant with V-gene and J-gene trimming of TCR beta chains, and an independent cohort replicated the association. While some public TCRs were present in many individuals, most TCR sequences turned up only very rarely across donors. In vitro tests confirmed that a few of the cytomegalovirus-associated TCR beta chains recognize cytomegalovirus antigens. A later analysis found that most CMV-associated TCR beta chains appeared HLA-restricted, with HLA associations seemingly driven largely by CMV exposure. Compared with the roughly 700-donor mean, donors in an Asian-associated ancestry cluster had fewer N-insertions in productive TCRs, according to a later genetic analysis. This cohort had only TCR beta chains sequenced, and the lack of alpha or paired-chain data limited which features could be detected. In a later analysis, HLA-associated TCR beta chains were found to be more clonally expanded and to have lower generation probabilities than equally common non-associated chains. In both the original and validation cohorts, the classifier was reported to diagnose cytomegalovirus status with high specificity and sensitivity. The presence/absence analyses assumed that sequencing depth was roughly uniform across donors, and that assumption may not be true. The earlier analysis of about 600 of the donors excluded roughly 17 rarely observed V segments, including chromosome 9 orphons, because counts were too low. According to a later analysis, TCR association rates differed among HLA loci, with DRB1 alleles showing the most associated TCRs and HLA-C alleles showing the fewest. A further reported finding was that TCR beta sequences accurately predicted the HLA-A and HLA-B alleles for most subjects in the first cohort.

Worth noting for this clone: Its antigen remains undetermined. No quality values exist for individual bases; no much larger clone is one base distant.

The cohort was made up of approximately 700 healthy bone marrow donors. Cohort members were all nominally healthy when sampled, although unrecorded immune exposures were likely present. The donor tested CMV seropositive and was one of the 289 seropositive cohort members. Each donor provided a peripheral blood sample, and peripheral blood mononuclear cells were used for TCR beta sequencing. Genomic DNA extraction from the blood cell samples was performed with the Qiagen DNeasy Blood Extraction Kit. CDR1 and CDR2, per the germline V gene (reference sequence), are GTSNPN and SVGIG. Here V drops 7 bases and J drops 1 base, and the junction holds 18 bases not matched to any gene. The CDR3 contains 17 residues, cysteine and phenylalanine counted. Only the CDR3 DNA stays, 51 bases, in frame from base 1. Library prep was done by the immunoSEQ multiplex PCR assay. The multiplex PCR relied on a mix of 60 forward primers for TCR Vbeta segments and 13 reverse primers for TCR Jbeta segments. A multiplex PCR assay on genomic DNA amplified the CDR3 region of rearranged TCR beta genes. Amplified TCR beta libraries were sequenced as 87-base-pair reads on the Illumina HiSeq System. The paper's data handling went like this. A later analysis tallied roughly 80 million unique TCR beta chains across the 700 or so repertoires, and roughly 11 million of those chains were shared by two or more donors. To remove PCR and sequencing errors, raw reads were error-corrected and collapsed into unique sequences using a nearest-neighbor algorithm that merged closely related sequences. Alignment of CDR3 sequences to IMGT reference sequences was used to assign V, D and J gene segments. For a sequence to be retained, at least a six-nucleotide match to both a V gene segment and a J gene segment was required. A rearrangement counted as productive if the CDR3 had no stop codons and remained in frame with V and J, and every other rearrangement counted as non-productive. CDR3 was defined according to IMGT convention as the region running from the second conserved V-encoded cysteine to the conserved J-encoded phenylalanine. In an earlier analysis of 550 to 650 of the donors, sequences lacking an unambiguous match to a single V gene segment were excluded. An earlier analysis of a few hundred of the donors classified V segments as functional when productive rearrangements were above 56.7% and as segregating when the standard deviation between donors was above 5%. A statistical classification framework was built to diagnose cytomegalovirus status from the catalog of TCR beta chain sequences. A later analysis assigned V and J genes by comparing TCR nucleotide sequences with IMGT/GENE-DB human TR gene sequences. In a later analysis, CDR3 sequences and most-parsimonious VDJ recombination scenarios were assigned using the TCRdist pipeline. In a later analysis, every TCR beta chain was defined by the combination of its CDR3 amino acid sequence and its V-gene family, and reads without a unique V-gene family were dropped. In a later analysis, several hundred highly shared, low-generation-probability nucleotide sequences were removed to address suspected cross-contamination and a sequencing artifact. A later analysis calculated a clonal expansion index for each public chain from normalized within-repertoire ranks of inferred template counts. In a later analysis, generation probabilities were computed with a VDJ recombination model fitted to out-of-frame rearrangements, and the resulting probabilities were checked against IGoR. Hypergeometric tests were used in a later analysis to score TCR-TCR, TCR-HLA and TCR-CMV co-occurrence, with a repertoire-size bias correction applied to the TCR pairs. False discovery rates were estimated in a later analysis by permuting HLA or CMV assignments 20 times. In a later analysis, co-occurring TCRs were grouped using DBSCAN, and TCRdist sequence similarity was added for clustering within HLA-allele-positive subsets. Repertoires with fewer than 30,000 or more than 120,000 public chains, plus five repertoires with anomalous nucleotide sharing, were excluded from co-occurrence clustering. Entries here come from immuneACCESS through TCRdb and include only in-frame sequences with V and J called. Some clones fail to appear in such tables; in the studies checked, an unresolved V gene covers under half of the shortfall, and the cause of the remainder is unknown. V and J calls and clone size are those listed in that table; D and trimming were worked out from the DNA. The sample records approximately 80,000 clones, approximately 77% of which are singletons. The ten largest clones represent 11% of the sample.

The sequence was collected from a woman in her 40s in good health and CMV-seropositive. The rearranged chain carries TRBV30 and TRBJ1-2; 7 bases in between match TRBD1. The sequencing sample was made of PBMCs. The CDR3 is CASPGVTGRSNNYGYTF. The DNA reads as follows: TGTGCCTCCCCAGGGGTGACAGGGCGATCAAATAACTATGGCTACACCTTC.